This T cell receptor (beta chain) stems from a study of beta chain features in type 1 diabetes. Points from the study as a whole: Shorter TCRB CDR3s, moderately but significantly so, were found in Type 1 diabetes patients in all four CD4+ subsets.

CD45RO/CCR7/CD25/CD127/CD95/CD27 sorting isolated CD4+ naive, central memory, regulatory and stem cell-like memory cells. This clone was picked up a small number of times. Antigen unknown. Sequenced material consisted of expressed TCRB transcripts (all of the isolated RNA was reverse transcribed). Only in-frame clones appear in the TCRdb table, and some are missing; sequencing was by immunoSEQ multiplex PCR. The sample consists of fewer than 200,000 clones, roughly an eighth of them appearing once. This CDR3 contains 15 residues. Trimming pared 4 bases from V and 4 bases from J, leaving 16 bases between. Looked up from germline, CDR1 is MNHEY and CDR2 is SMNVEV (reference sequence).

The TCR sequence derives from a woman in her late teens or twenties in good health. The sequencing input was central memory CD4+ T cells from blood. The chain combines TRBV27 with TRBJ1-2; D call uncertain. The DNA for the CDR3 is TGTGCCAGCAGTTCCGACGGGGAGGGTGTCTATGGCTACACCTTC. Its protein is CASSSDGEGVYGYTF.